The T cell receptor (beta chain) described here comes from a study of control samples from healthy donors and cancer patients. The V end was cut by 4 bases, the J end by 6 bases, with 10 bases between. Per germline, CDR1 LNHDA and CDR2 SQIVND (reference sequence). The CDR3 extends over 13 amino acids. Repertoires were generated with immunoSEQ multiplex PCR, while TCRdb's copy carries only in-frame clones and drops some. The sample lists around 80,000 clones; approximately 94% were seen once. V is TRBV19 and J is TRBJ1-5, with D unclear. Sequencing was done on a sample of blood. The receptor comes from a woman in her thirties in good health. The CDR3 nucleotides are TGTGCCAGTAGTACGGGAGTTGGTCAGCCCCAGCATTTT. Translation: CASSTGVGQPQHF.